The 29 T cell receptor beta chains listed next were all sequenced from one sample in a study of shared clonotypes between healthy human individuals. Measured with immunoSEQ multiplex PCR; TCRdb has only the in-frame clones, and not every one. The sample carries under 2,500,000 clones, more than 90% recorded once. Sequences were obtained from naive CD4+ T cells sorted from blood. The sample's subset: CD45RA+ positively selected. The receptors were gathered from a man aged 18 to 35 in good health.

This clone was observed once. The rearrangement links TRBV5-6 to TRBJ2-2; 8 bases fit TRBD2. The V segment lost 1 base and the J segment 5 bases; nucleotides outside the gene matches: 7. The germline V gene encodes CDR1 SGHDT and CDR2 YYEEEE. This CDR3 is built from 16 residues. The chain's CDR3 is CASSLYSGGYTGELFF. DNA of the CDR3: TGTGCCAGCAGCTTGTACAGCGGGGGCTATACCGGGGAGCTGTTTTTT. The whole variable domain, remainder taken from reference TRBV5-6 and TRBJ2-2, is DAGVTQSPTHLIKTRGQQVTLRCSPKSGHDTVSWYQQALGQGPQFIFQYYEEEERQRGNFPDRFSGHQFPNYSSELNVNALLLGDSALYLCASSLYSGGYTGELFFGEGSRLTVL.

Only one count was recorded for this clone. V and J are TRBV19 and TRBJ2-7; the D gene is possibly TRBD1 (6 bases). This CDR3 is built from 13 residues. The V gene's germline CDR1 is LNHDA and CDR2 SQIVND (reference sequence). Trimming cost V 10 bases and J 1 base, with 14 bases left between them. The CDR3 DNA is TGTGCCACCTCACAGGGAAATTCCTACGAGCAGTACTTC. Protein sequence: CATSQGNSYEQYF. The complete variable domain, with remaining parts taken from reference TRBV19 and TRBJ2-7, reads DGGITQSPKYLFRKEGQNVTLSCEQNLNHDAMYWYRQDPGQGLRLIYYSQIVNDFQKGDIAEGYSVSREKKESFPLTVTSAQKNPTAFYLCATSQGNSYEQYFGPGTRLTVT.

The chain links TRBV5-1 to TRBJ2-2; 9 bases map to TRBD2. The CDR3 is 15 residues long. The J segment lost 5 bases and the V segment lost 1 base, leaving 3 bases of the junction unmatched. Germline V CDR1 and CDR2: SGHRS, YFSETQ. The CDR3 bases are TGCGCCAGCAGCTTGATGGCGGGAGGGACCGGGGAGCTGTTTTTT. Protein: CASSLMAGGTGELFF. The whole variable domain, filled in from reference TRBV5-1 and TRBJ2-2, reads KAGVTQTPRYLIKTRGQQVTLSCSPISGHRSVSWYQQTPGQGLQFLFEYFSETQRNKGNFPGRFSGRQFSNSRSEMNVSTLELGDSALYLCASSLMAGGTGELFFGEGSRLTVL.

V is TRBV27 and J is TRBJ1-6, with D unresolved. There are 13 residues in the CDR3. In germline, CDR1 is MNHEY, CDR2 SMNVEV (reference sequence). The ends were cut back, 4 bases at V and 9 bases at J, with 10 bases in the middle. The CDR3 is CASSWRVGSPLHF. The CDR3 DNA sequence: TGTGCCAGCAGTTGGAGGGTAGGTTCACCCCTCCACTTT.

The chain recombines TRBV10-3 with TRBJ2-6, with 7 positions matching TRBD2. From germline, CDR1 is ENHRY and CDR2 SYGVKD. This CDR3 contains 15 residues. J gave up 2 bases and V 10 bases, and 8 bases lay outside the gene matches. Here the CDR3 DNA reads TGTGCCACGGAGGCGGGGGTGACTGGGGCCAACGTCCTGACTTTC. Translation gives CATEAGVTGANVLTF.

This clone was seen a single time. The identical CDR3 is also encoded by other nucleotide sequences in the sample. The chain joins TRBV5-1 to TRBJ2-7; D remains unclear. The CDR3 totals 13 residues. Per the germline V gene, CDR1 is SGHRS and CDR2 is YFSETQ. The germline V and J ends were trimmed by 0 bases and 3 bases, with 7 bases remaining between them. The CDR3: CASSLGTLYEQYF. The CDR3, as DNA: TGCGCCAGCAGCTTGGGCACCCTCTACGAGCAGTACTTC.

The chain couples TRBV30 to TRBJ1-2, with 9 bases identical to TRBD1. This CDR3 comprises 12 residues. V dropped 3 bases and J dropped 8; count of bases not matched to a gene: 4. The germline V gene has CDR1 GTSNPN and CDR2 SVGIG (reference sequence). CDR3: CAWSLQGAGYTF. In DNA form, the CDR3 reads TGTGCCTGGAGCCTACAGGGGGCAGGCTACACCTTC.

The chain has TRBV14 and TRBJ1-5; TRBD1 matches at 7 bases. The CDR3 is 14 amino acids. Germline-derived CDR1 and CDR2 are SGHDN and FVKESK. Unmatched junction bases numbered 7, after V lost 7 bases and J lost 4 bases. The DNA of the CDR3 is TGTGCCAGCAACAAGGGACAGAAAAATCAGCCCCAGCATTTT. It specifies CASNKGQKNQPQHF. The full variable domain, rest sourced from reference TRBV14 and TRBJ1-5, is EAGVTQFPSHSVIEKGQTVTLRCDPISGHDNLYWYRRVMGKEIKFLLHFVKESKQDESGMPNNRFLAERTGGTYSTLKVQPAELEDSGVYFCASNKGQKNQPQHFGDGTRLSIL.

A single count supports this clone. The rearrangement joins TRBV6-1 to TRBJ1-2, with unresolved D. Germline V gene data show CDR1 as MNHNS and CDR2 as SASEGT. The CDR3 runs 16 residues. Trimming cost V 0 bases and J 5 bases, with 16 bases left between them. The DNA of the CDR3 is TGTGCCAGCAGTGAAGCGCTTCTGTGGTCGGGGTATGGCTACACCTTC. Protein sequence: CASSEALLWSGYGYTF.

V and J are TRBV6-5 and TRBJ2-7, with 10 bases that match TRBD2. This CDR3 is 15 amino acids long. Germline CDR1 and CDR2: MNHEY and SVGAGI. V was pared by 6 bases and J by 2 bases, with 7 bases of the junction left unmatched. The CDR3 nucleotides are TGTGCCAGCAGCCCCGGACTAGCGGAGACCTACGAGCAGTACTTC. As protein: CASSPGLAETYEQYF.

V and J are TRBV19 and TRBJ2-1, with 10 nucleotides matching TRBD2. This CDR3 is 17 amino acids long. Germline V CDR1 and CDR2: LNHDA, SQIVND (reference sequence). V trimming: 5 bases; J trimming: 2 bases; junction bases outside the gene matches: 9. The CDR3 DNA follows: TGTGCCAGTAGTTTGACCAGGGGACTAGCGACCTACAATGAGCAGTTCTTC. This sequence encodes CASSLTRGLATYNEQFF.

This clone was recorded once. The V call is TRBV5-4, the J call TRBJ2-7; D ambiguous. The ends were cut back, 1 base at V and 5 bases at J, with 13 bases in the middle. CDR1 and CDR2 (germline): SGHNT, YYREEE (reference sequence). CDR3 length: 14 residues. The CDR3 sequence is CASSLRAYPDEQYF. CDR3 in DNA: TGTGCCAGCAGCTTGCGCGCGTACCCGGACGAGCAGTACTTC.

The rearrangement uses TRBV28 and TRBJ1-3; TRBD1 might be the D (5 bases). CDR3 length equals 16 residues. Germline V gene lookup returns CDR1 MDHEN and CDR2 SYDVKM. Trimming stripped 4 bases from V and 0 bases from J, with 13 bases between. The CDR3 loop reads CASSSPWDRSGNTIYF. CDR3 nucleotides: TGTGCCAGCAGTTCCCCTTGGGACCGCTCTGGAAACACCATATATTTT.

V gene TRBV5-5 combines with J gene TRBJ1-4; TRBD1 aligns across 8 bases. This CDR3 region has 15 residues. The germline V gene has CDR1 SGHKS and CDR2 YYEKEE (reference sequence). Trimming removed 0 bases from V and 8 bases from J; junction bases left unmatched: 6. As DNA, the CDR3 is TGTGCCAGCAGCTTGGTTCCAGGGGGCACGGAAAAACTGTTTTTT. Translating gives CASSLVPGGTEKLFF.

V and J are TRBV11-2 and TRBJ2-1; unclear D gene. Germline V gene sequence: CDR1 SGHAT, CDR2 FQNNGV. CDR3 size: 14 residues. V lost 4 bases and J lost 4, with 11 bases in between. CDR3 loop: CASSSRTNYNEQFF. CDR3 DNA sequence: TGTGCCAGCAGCTCGCGGACGAATTACAATGAGCAGTTCTTC.

The chain combines TRBV11-3 with TRBJ2-3, with D uncertain. Trimming left V 0 bases short and J 6 bases short, with 7 bases between. The germline V gene encodes CDR1 SGHNT and CDR2 YENEEA. The CDR3 runs 13 residues. CDR3 sequence (DNA): TGTGCCAGCAGCTTAGATAGGTTGGATACGCAGTATTTT. This gives the protein CASSLDRLDTQYF.

The chain joins TRBV12-5 to TRBJ1-2; 8 bases fit TRBD1. Germline-derived CDR1 and CDR2 are LGHNT and FRNRAP. Unmatched junction bases numbered 3, after V lost 6 bases and J lost 9 bases. The CDR3 is 11 amino acids. The CDR3 bases are TGTGCTAGTGGGGCAGGGGGCCGCTACACCTTC. Its translation is CASGAGGRYTF.

V usage is TRBV10-3 and J usage is TRBJ2-1; the D gene is possibly TRBD2 (6 bases). This CDR3 spans 16 amino acids. Germline V gene sequence: CDR1 ENHRY, CDR2 SYGVKD. The V and J ends lost 5 bases and 0 bases respectively, with 14 bases between them. CDR3 nucleotide sequence: TGTGCCATCAGTTCGGACTACCCTGGCTCCTACAATGAGCAGTTCTTC. Translating gives CAISSDYPGSYNEQFF.

This chain connects TRBV19 to TRBJ2-2; no clear D gene. In germline, CDR1 is LNHDA, CDR2 SQIVND (reference sequence). V lost 3 bases and J 1 base, leaving 3 bases between the germline ends. The CDR3 has 13 residues. CDR3 amino acids: CASSIGNTGELFF. The CDR3 DNA is TGTGCCAGTAGTATTGGGAACACCGGGGAGCTGTTTTTT. Using reference TRBV19 and TRBJ2-2 for the parts outside the CDR3, the full variable domain is DGGITQSPKYLFRKEGQNVTLSCEQNLNHDAMYWYRQDPGQGLRLIYYSQIVNDFQKGDIAEGYSVSREKKESFPLTVTSAQKNPTAFYLCASSIGNTGELFFGEGSRLTVL.

V gene TRBV18 combines with J gene TRBJ2-7; TRBD2 agrees at 15 bases. The CDR3 runs 17 residues. Looked up from germline, CDR1 is KGHSH and CDR2 is LQKENI. J lost 6 bases, V lost 0 bases, and 6 bases had no gene match. CDR3 bases: TGTGCCAGCTCACCACCGGGACTAGCGGGAGGTGTTGGCGAGCAGTACTTC. Amino acids: CASSPPGLAGGVGEQYF. The entire variable domain, with the rest obtained from reference TRBV18 and TRBJ2-7, is as follows: NAGVMQNPRHLVRRRGQEARLRCSPMKGHSHVYWYRQLPEEGLKFMVYLQKENIIDESGMPKERFSAEFPKEGPSILRIQQVVRGDSAAYFCASSPPGLAGGVGEQYFGPGTRLTVT.

This clone appeared once. Relative to the germline gene, one junction end is altered; a read error may explain this. The chain employs TRBV18 and TRBJ2-7, with TRBD2 identical over 11 bases. Germline V gene lookup returns CDR1 KGHSH and CDR2 LQKENI. The CDR3 loop spans 13 amino acids. This CDR3 reads CASSPLAGEEQYF. The CDR3 DNA reads as TGTGCCAGCTCCCCACTAGCGGGGGAAGAGCAGTACTTC.

The chain is built from TRBV27 and TRBJ1-4; possibly TRBD1 for D (5 bases). The CDR3 is 19 amino acids. Germline CDR1 reads MNHEY; CDR2 reads SMNVEV (reference sequence). V lost 5 bases and J lost 5, with 27 bases in between. The CDR3 sequence: CASSRGSVFLTDSNEKLFF. DNA of the CDR3: TGTGCCAGCAGTCGGGGCAGCGTATTCCTCACTGACTCGAATGAAAAACTGTTTTTT.

J is TRBJ1-6 and V is TRBV14; D unresolved. The CDR3 is 14 residues long. Deletions cut 5 bases from V and 7 bases from J, with 12 bases between. Germline assignment: CDR1 SGHDN and CDR2 FVKESK. The CDR3 DNA reads as TGTGCCAGCAGCAAGACAACACGAAATTCACCCCTCCACTTT. Protein sequence: CASSKTTRNSPLHF.

CDR3 sequence: CASRNGPVGGATYEQYF. In nucleotides, the CDR3 is TGCGCCAGCAGAAACGGCCCTGTTGGGGGCGCAACCTACGAGCAGTACTTC. V gene TRBV23-1 combines with J gene TRBJ2-7; a possible D gene is TRBD1 (6 bases). TRBV23-1 is an ORF, and what it does is uncertain. This CDR3 region has 17 residues. V was cut by 6 bases and J by 2 bases, with 23 bases left in between.

The chain couples TRBV30 to TRBJ1-1, with TRBD1 matching over 7 bases. V trimming: 4 bases; J trimming: 4 bases; junction bases outside the gene matches: 6. Germline values: CDR1 GTSNPN, CDR2 SVGIG (reference sequence). The length of the CDR3 is 13 residues. The CDR3 nucleotides read TGTGCCTGGACCAAACAGGGGAGCACTGAAGCTTTCTTT. Residues: CAWTKQGSTEAFF.

Remarks on this clone: The sample carries other DNA sequences with the same CDR3. In DNA, the CDR3 is TGTGCCAGTAGTAAGGGCAACTCCTACGAGCAGTACTTC. It encodes CASSKGNSYEQYF. The chain uses TRBV19 and TRBJ2-7; D is unresolved. Trimming removed 4 bases at V and 0 bases at J, with 7 bases between. The germline V gene encodes CDR1 LNHDA and CDR2 SQIVND (reference sequence). CDR3 length: 13 amino acids.

This chain links TRBV19 with TRBJ1-2, with a weak D call TRBD1 (6 bases). From germline, CDR1 is LNHDA and CDR2 SQIVND (reference sequence). V gave up 6 bases and J gave up 7 bases, with 18 bases separating them. The CDR3 consists of 14 residues. CDR3 in DNA: TGTGCCAGTAGACCCTCGGCAGGGGCCCTTGGCTACACCTTC. Translated, it gives CASRPSAGALGYTF.

The rearrangement joins TRBV5-6 to TRBJ1-5, with D maybe TRBD1 (6 bases). Germline V gene lookup returns CDR1 SGHDT and CDR2 YYEEEE. The CDR3 is 14 residues long. Deletions cut 3 bases from V and 4 bases from J, with 11 bases between. The CDR3 loop reads CASSSGQTNQPQHF. The CDR3 nucleotides are TGTGCCAGCAGCTCAGGACAGACTAATCAGCCCCAGCATTTT.

This chain connects TRBV19 to TRBJ2-7; TRBD2 is a possible D gene (6 bases). The CDR3 extends over 14 amino acids. Germline V gene sequence: CDR1 LNHDA, CDR2 SQIVND (reference sequence). V was cut by 5 bases and J by 2 bases, with 13 bases left in between. CDR3 protein: CASSPPGRPYEQYF. The CDR3 nucleotides read TGTGCCAGTAGTCCACCCGGGAGACCCTACGAGCAGTACTTC.